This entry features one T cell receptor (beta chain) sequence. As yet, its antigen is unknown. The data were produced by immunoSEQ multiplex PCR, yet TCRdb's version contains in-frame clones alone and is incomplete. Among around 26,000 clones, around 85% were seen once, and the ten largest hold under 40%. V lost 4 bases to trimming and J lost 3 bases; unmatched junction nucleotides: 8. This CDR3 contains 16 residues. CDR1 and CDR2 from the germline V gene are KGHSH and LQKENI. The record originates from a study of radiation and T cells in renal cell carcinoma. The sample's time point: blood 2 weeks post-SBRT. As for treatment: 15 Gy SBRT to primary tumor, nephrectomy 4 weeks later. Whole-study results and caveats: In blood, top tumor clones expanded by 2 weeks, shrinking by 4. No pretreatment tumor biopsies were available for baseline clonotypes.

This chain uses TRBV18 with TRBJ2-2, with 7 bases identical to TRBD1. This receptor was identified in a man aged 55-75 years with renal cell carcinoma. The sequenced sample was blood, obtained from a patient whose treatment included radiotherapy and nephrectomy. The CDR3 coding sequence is TGTGCCAGCTCACTACTAGACAGGGAGTACACCGGGGAGCTGTTTTTT. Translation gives CASSLLDREYTGELFF.